This T cell receptor (beta chain) was recorded in a study of T cell clones after liver transplantation. TCRdb keeps only in-frame clones here, not all; method: immunoSEQ multiplex PCR. The sample holds about 85,000 clones, roughly 82% seen once. V gave up 10 bases and J gave up 9 bases; unmatched junction bases: 7. The CDR3 contains 13 residues. Germline CDR1 is MNHEY and CDR2 is SVGAGI. Unstimulated PBMCs were sorted into CD3+CD4+ and CD3+CD8+ populations. This clone has a single count. The sequencing here drew on CD4+ T cells from blood, taken around 42 months after liver transplant. The TCR originated in a human patient who received a liver transplant. Some of the T cells may derive from the graft donor. The chain couples TRBV6-5 to TRBJ2-1; TRBD2 matches at 12 bases. The CDR3: CATRTSGNVEQFF. In nucleotides, the CDR3 is TGTGCCACCCGGACTAGCGGGAATGTTGAGCAGTTCTTC.